This T cell receptor (beta chain) appears in the sequencing data of a study of T-cell memory formation after mild COVID-19. Germline V gene sequence: CDR1 LNHNV, CDR2 YYDKDF (reference sequence). V lost 8 bases, J lost 3 bases, and 16 bases lay in between. This CDR3 contains 15 residues. TCRdb processed the 5' RACE reads anew with MiXCR; each CDR3 protein has one entry. The data hold approximately 290,000 distinct CDR3 sequences, with roughly a fifth observed a single time. Sequenced sample: PBMCs or a T cell subset sorted from them (not recorded which). This sequence originates from a man between 18 and 29 years old who had mild COVID-19 (a few samples of this study predate the infection). Cell type and time point are not known. The chain combines TRBV15 with TRBJ2-2; D assignment may be TRBD1 or TRBD2 (6 bases each). CDR3 nucleotides: TGTGCCACCGGGGGGCGGGGCAGATACACCGGGGAGCTGTTTTTT. As protein: CATGGRGRYTGELFF.